This T cell receptor (beta chain) originates from a study of vaccination and CD4 T cells after COVID-19. Study in general: Four females and six males made up the convalescents, with two Hispanic. Whole-study results and caveats: 304 of 307 vaccine-specific clones from convalescent patients were spike mono-reactive.

TCRdb reprocessed the PCR reads with MiXCR, giving one entry per CDR3 protein. The sample carries about 19,000 distinct CDR3 sequences, roughly 63% recorded once. A note on this clonotype: Its antigen is not known.

V shed 2 bases and J 4 bases; nucleotides not matched to a gene: 4. Germline CDR1 and CDR2: LNHDA and SQIVND (reference sequence). The CDR3 covers 16 residues. The V call is TRBV19, the J call TRBJ2-1, with 11 bases fitting TRBD1. This clonotype originated in a human donor who had recovered from COVID-19. Specimen: CD4+ T cells from blood, collected after SARS-CoV-2 vaccination. CDR3 protein: CASSISGQGAYNEQFF. CDR3 nucleotides: TGTGCCAGTAGTATATCCGGACAGGGGGCGTACAATGAGCAGTTCTTC.